The rows below give T cell receptor beta chains drawn from one sample of a study of blood T cell repertoires in COVID-19. Assay: immunoSEQ multiplex PCR; the TCRdb copy retains only in-frame clones and omits some. The sample lists hundreds of thousands of clones, about 90% occurring once. Sequencing was carried out using PBMCs or T cells enriched from blood (not recorded which). Every receptor here comes from a woman in her twenties or thirties who had recovered from COVID-19. The CDR3 runs from the conserved cysteine through the conserved F or W. The D gene is left open where the match is weak. Clone size appears in some rows only: once, few, many, or a class for an expanded clone.

D | J | size | V | CDR3 | DNA
TRBD1 | TRBJ1-5 | - | TRBV19 | CASSIGYRGRQPQHF | TGTGCCAGTAGTATAGGATACAGGGGTCGTCAGCCCCAGCATTTT
- | TRBJ1-2 | - | TRBV10-3 | CAIVSANSNYGYTF | TGTGCCATCGTAAGTGCGAACTCTAACTATGGCTACACCTTC
- | TRBJ2-1 | - | TRBV29-1 | CSVDSQYNEQFF | TGCAGCGTTGATTCCCAATACAATGAGCAGTTCTTC
- | TRBJ2-2 | - | TRBV11-2 | CASSATNKGTGELFF | TGTGCCAGCAGCGCGACAAACAAGGGGACCGGGGAGCTGTTTTTT
TRBD2 | TRBJ2-2 | - | TRBV10-3 | CAISESGTSGITGELFF | TGTGCCATCAGTGAATCTGGGACTAGCGGGATAACCGGGGAGCTGTTTTTT
TRBD1 | TRBJ1-1 | once | TRBV6-5 | CASRQGAPPEAFF | TGTGCCAGCAGACAGGGGGCCCCCCCTGAAGCTTTCTTT
TRBD1 | TRBJ1-1 | - | TRBV5-1 | CASSSPDRGTEAFF | TGCGCCAGCAGCTCCCCTGACAGGGGTACTGAAGCTTTCTTT
- | TRBJ1-1 | - | TRBV3-1/TRBV3-2 | CASSQDGQGNTEAFF | TGTGCCAGCAGCCAAGACGGCCAGGGGAACACTGAAGCTTTCTTT
- | TRBJ1-1 | few | TRBV6-5 | CASSNGSIMNTEAFF | TGTGCCAGCAGTAACGGGTCAATAATGAACACTGAAGCTTTCTTT
TRBD1 | TRBJ1-2 | few | TRBV10-3 | CAISESKQGSDGYTF | TGTGCCATCAGTGAGTCAAAACAGGGGAGTGATGGCTACACCTTC
TRBD2 | TRBJ2-5 | once | TRBV30 | CAWSVGLAGDEETQYF | TGTGCCTGGAGTGTAGGTTTAGCGGGAGACGAAGAGACCCAGTACTTC
- | TRBJ1-3 | - | TRBV6-5 | CASSGRLISGNTIYF | TGTGCCAGCAGCGGGAGACTAATCTCTGGAAACACCATATATTTT
- | TRBJ1-2 | - | TRBV6-2/TRBV6-3 | CASSPSRVLDGYTF | TGTGCCAGCAGTCCCTCCAGGGTTTTGGATGGCTACACCTTC
- | TRBJ1-1 | - | TRBV6-5 | CASSRRGGSPEAFF | TGTGCCAGCAGCCGCCGCGGAGGGTCGCCTGAAGCTTTCTTT
- | TRBJ2-6 | - | TRBV18 | CASSGAVSGANVLTF | TGTGCCAGCTCAGGGGCAGTGTCTGGGGCCAACGTCCTGACTTTC
- | TRBJ1-3 | - | TRBV28 | CASSMGDYSGNTIYF | TGTGCCAGCTCGATGGGGGACTACTCTGGAAACACCATATATTTT
- | TRBJ1-5 | - | TRBV30 | CAWSYDGDQPQHF | TGTGCCTGGAGTTATGACGGAGATCAGCCCCAGCATTTT
TRBD2 | TRBJ2-7 | - | TRBV4-1 | CASRPIAGGYEQYF | TGCGCCAGCAGACCTATAGCGGGGGGCTACGAGCAGTACTTC
TRBD2 | TRBJ2-7 | - | TRBV13 | CASSSGLASFEQYF | TGTGCCAGCAGCTCCGGACTAGCATCGTTCGAGCAGTACTTC
TRBD1 | TRBJ1-5 | - | TRBV19 | CASSITGGNQPQHF | TGTGCCAGTAGTATTACAGGGGGCAATCAGCCCCAGCATTTT
- | TRBJ2-7 | - | TRBV4-2 | CASSHLPVTVSYEQYF | TGTGCCAGCAGCCATCTCCCGGTCACCGTTTCCTACGAGCAGTACTTC
TRBD2 | TRBJ2-1 | - | TRBV29-1 | CSVEGGRAREQFF | TGCAGCGTTGAAGGCGGGAGGGCCCGTGAGCAGTTCTTC
TRBD1 | TRBJ1-1 | - | TRBV7-2 | CASSSDRVEAFF | TGTGCCAGCAGCTCAGACAGGGTGGAAGCTTTCTTT
- | TRBJ1-3 | many | TRBV4-3 | CASSPSAIGNTIYF | TGCGCCAGCAGCCCCAGTGCCATTGGAAACACCATATATTTT
TRBD2 | TRBJ2-7 | - | TRBV7-2 | CASSKTPGLAVEQYF | TGTGCCAGCAGCAAAACTCCGGGACTAGCGGTCGAGCAGTACTTC
- | TRBJ1-5 | - | TRBV6-2/TRBV6-3 | CASSSIQGNQPQHF | TGTGCCAGCAGTTCGATACAGGGAAATCAGCCCCAGCATTTT
- | TRBJ2-1 | - | TRBV11-3 | CASSLGPDEQFF | TGTGCCAGCAGCTTGGGGCCGGACGAGCAGTTCTTC
TRBD2 | TRBJ2-1 | - | TRBV6-4 | CASSSGLVGEQFF | TGTGCCAGCAGTTCGGGACTAGTGGGTGAGCAGTTCTTC
TRBD2 | TRBJ2-1 | few | TRBV20-1 | CSASIPGGTYNEQFF | TGCAGTGCTAGTATTCCGGGAGGAACCTACAATGAGCAGTTCTTC
TRBD1 | TRBJ1-3 | few | TRBV30 | CAWSGGGSSGNTIYF | TGTGCCTGGAGTGGAGGGGGCTCCTCTGGAAACACCATATATTTT